The source of this T cell receptor beta chain is a study of blood T cell repertoires in COVID-19. The wider study: The cDNA or gDNA used as material had been derived from T cells, B-cell-depleted T cells, or PBMCs.

Clones were sequenced by immunoSEQ multiplex PCR, and TCRdb holds only the in-frame ones, with some missing. The profile shows 200,000 to 250,000 clones, approximately 80% of them singletons. The V gene end was trimmed by 6 bases and the J gene end by 3 bases; junction bases not matched to a gene: 4. This CDR3 has 14 amino acids. Germline loops: CDR1 MNHEY, CDR2 SVGEGT. Recruits, aged roughly 18 to 90 years, lived in 25 or so US areas. This clonotype was obtained from a woman aged 45-60 years with acute COVID-19. This chain connects TRBV6-2 or TRBV6-3 to TRBJ2-7; 11 nucleotides match TRBD1. Input material: PBMCs or T cells enriched from blood (not recorded which). The CDR3 DNA follows: TGTGCCAGCAGCCGGACAGGGGGCGTCTACGAGCAGTACTTC. Protein sequence: CASSRTGGVYEQYF.